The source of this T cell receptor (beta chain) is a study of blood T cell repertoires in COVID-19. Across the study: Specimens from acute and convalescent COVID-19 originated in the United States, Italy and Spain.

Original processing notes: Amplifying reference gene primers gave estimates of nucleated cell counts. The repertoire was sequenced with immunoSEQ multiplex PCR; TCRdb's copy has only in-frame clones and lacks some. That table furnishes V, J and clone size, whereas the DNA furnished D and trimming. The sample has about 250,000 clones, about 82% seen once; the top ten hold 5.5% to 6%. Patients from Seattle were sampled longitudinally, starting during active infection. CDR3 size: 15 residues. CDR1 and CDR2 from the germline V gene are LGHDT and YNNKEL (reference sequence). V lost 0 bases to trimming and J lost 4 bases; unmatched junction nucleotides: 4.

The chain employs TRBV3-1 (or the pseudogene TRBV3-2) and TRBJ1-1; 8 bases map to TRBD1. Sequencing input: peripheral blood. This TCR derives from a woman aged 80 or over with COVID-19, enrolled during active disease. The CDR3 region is CASSQDGQGSTEAFF. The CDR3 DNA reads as TGTGCCAGCAGCCAAGATGGACAGGGATCCACTGAAGCTTTCTTT.